These 9 T cell receptor beta chains originate from one sample sequenced in a study of identical twins. TCRdb recomputed calls from the 5' RACE reads with MiXCR, one row per CDR3 protein. The sample yields 400,000 to 600,000 distinct CDR3 sequences, 20% to 25% seen once. Separately, the same data were catalogued under a study of yellow fever vaccine responses in identical twins.

Input material: CD4+ T cells sorted from blood. The receptors here all came from a woman in her late teens or twenties in good health.

This clonotype was recorded once. The V gene is TRBV27, the J gene TRBJ2-1; TRBD1 aligns across 7 bases. The CDR3 totals 16 residues. CDR1 and CDR2 from the germline V gene are MNHEY and SMNVEV (reference sequence). Trimming at V came to 5 bases and at J to 7 bases, leaving 14 bases not matched to a gene. The CDR3 nucleotides read TGTGCCAGCAGTAGAGGTCCGGGACAGAGTACTAATGAGCAGTTCTTC. It encodes CASSRGPGQSTNEQFF.

The chain combines TRBV7-9 with TRBJ2-5; 12 nucleotides line up with TRBD1. Per the germline V gene, CDR1 is SEHNR and CDR2 is FQNEAQ (reference sequence). The CDR3 contains 15 residues. The V and J ends lost 4 bases and 4 bases, in that order; junction bases with no gene match: 4. CDR3 coding DNA: TGTGCCAGCAGCTCGGGGACAGGGGGCCCAGAGACCCAGTACTTC. Translating it yields CASSSGTGGPETQYF.

This clonotype has only a few counts. This chain links TRBV12-3 or TRBV12-4 with TRBJ1-2; 9 bases align to TRBD1. CDR3 size: 16 residues. The V and J ends lost 6 bases and 8 bases, in that order; junction bases with no gene match: 16. As DNA, the CDR3 is TGTGCCAGCAGCCAAACTCACCCGGGACAGGGTGGAGGCTACACCTTC. This gives the protein CASSQTHPGQGGGYTF.

This clonotype was seen more than once but under ten times. The CDR3 sequence is CSARWQGGAFF. CDR3 nucleotide sequence: TGCAGTGCTAGGTGGCAGGGGGGTGCTTTCTTT. This sequence joins TRBV20-1 and TRBJ1-1; 7 bases line up with TRBD1. This CDR3 contains 11 residues. CDR1 is DFQATT and CDR2 is SNEGSKA in the germline V gene (reference sequence). The J segment lost 11 bases and the V segment lost 3 bases, leaving 6 bases of the junction unmatched.

A few counts support this clonotype. This chain joins TRBV5-1 and TRBJ2-3; 7 positions match TRBD2. The junction had 8 bases not matched to a gene; V was cut back by 3 bases and J by 4 bases. Germline V gene data show CDR1 as SGHRS and CDR2 as YFSETQ. The CDR3 loop spans 15 amino acids. In DNA, the CDR3 is TGCGCCAGCAGCTCGGGAGGAGCTGGGGCAGATACGCAGTATTTT. This codes for CASSSGGAGADTQYF. The entire variable domain, with the rest obtained from reference TRBV5-1 and TRBJ2-3, is as follows: KAGVTQTPRYLIKTRGQQVTLSCSPISGHRSVSWYQQTPGQGLQFLFEYFSETQRNKGNFPGRFSGRQFSNSRSEMNVSTLELGDSALYLCASSSGGAGADTQYFGPGTRLTVL.

This clonotype was observed a few times. The CDR3 coding sequence is TGCAGTGCTAGAGATGGGACAGCTTCCCAAGAGACCCAGTACTTC. It translates to CSARDGTASQETQYF. This chain uses TRBV20-1 with TRBJ2-5, with 7 bases matching TRBD1. J gave up 1 base and V 0 bases, and 5 bases lay outside the gene matches. From germline, CDR1 is DFQATT and CDR2 SNEGSKA (reference sequence). CDR3 length: 15 residues.

This clonotype has only a few counts. This chain links TRBV5-1 with TRBJ1-1; TRBD1 might be the D (6 bases). The CDR3 length is 15 residues. Germline-derived CDR1 and CDR2 are SGHRS and YFSETQ. Trimming took 5 bases from V and 0 from J, leaving 14 bases between them. The CDR3 is CASRLTGQMNTEAFF. The CDR3 nucleotides read TGCGCCAGCAGGTTGACGGGACAAATGAACACTGAAGCTTTCTTT.

This clonotype has more than one count but fewer than ten. The V call is TRBV10-3, the J call TRBJ2-1; D gene unclear. CDR3 size: 13 residues. The V and J ends lost 11 bases and 0 bases respectively, with 11 bases between them. Germline values: CDR1 ENHRY, CDR2 SYGVKD. The DNA of the CDR3 is TGTGCCGCATCAACGAGCTCCTACAATGAGCAGTTCTTC. This encodes CAASTSSYNEQFF.

The chain combines TRBV28 with TRBJ2-7; 7 bases align to TRBD2. The V gene's germline CDR1 is MDHEN and CDR2 SYDVKM. The J segment lost 3 bases and the V segment lost 4 bases, leaving 12 bases of the junction unmatched. CDR3 length: 16 residues. This CDR3 is CASSSHGKRGSYEQYF. In nucleotides, the CDR3 is TGTGCCAGCAGTTCCCACGGGAAGCGGGGAAGCTACGAGCAGTACTTC.